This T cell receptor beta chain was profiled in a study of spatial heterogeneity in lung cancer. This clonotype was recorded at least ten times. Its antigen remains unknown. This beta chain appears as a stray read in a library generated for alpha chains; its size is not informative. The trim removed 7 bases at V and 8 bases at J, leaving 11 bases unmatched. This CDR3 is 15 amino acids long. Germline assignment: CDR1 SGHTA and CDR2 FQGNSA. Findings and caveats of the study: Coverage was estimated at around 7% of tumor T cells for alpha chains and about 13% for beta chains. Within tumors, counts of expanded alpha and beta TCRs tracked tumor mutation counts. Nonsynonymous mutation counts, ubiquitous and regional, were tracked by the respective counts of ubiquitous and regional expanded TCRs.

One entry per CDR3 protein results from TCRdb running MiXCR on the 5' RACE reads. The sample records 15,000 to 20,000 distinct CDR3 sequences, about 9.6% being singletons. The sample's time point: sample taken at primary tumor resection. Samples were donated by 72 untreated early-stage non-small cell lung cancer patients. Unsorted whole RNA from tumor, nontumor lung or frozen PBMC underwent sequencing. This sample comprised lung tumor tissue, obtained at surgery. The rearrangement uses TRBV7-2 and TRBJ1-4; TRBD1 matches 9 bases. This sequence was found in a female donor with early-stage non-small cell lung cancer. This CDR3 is CASTPGGQGAEKLFF. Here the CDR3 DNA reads TGTGCCAGCACCCCGGGGGGACAGGGAGCGGAAAAACTGTTTTTT. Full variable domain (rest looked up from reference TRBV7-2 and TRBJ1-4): GAGVSQSPSNKVTEKGKDVELRCDPISGHTALYWYRQSLGQGLEFLIYFQGNSAPDKSGLPSDRFSAERTGGSVSTLTIQRTQQEDSAVYLCASTPGGQGAEKLFFGSGTQLSVL.